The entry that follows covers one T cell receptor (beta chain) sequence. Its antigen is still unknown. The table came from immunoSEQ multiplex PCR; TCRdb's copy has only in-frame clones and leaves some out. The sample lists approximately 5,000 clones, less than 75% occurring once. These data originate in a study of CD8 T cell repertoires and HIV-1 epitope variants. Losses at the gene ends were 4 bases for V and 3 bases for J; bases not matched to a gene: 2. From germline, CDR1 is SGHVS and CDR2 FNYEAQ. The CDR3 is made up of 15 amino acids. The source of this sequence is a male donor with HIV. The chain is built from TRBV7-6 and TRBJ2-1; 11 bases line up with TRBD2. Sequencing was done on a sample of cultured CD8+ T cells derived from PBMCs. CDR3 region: CASSSGLAVYNEQFF. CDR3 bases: TGTGCCAGCAGCTCGGGACTAGCGGTCTACAATGAGCAGTTCTTC.